One and the same sample provided the 11 T cell receptor beta chains below, sequenced in a study of beta chain features in type 1 diabetes. Expressed TCRB transcripts were sequenced, since all the RNA that had been isolated was reverse transcribed. Method: immunoSEQ multiplex PCR; TCRdb's copy keeps in-frame clones and lacks some. The table lists 400,000 to 450,000 clones, approximately 14% of them singletons. Sequenced material: naive CD4+ T cells from blood. The source is a young man in good health.

A few counts support this clone. The chain recombines TRBV9 with TRBJ2-1; TRBD1 might be the D (5 bases). Germline loops: CDR1 SGDLS, CDR2 YYNGEE. Trimming left V 0 bases short and J 5 bases short, with 12 bases between. The CDR3 extends over 15 amino acids. The CDR3 sequence: CASSVEDILNNEQFF. The CDR3 region has the DNA TGTGCCAGCAGCGTAGAGGACATCCTTAACAATGAGCAGTTCTTC.

The J gene is TRBJ1-6, the V gene TRBV7-2; weak D call: TRBD1 (5 bases). Germline loops: CDR1 SGHTA, CDR2 FQGNSA. The CDR3 is 14 residues long. Trimming shortened V by 3 bases and J by 7 bases, and 10 bases separated the two germline ends. CDR3 in amino acids: CASSLGRMNSPLHF. The CDR3 nucleotides are TGTGCCAGCAGCTTGGGACGGATGAATTCACCCCTCCACTTT.

This clone was detected only a few times. The rearrangement uses TRBV30 and TRBJ1-2; tentatively, D is TRBD1 (6 bases). Germline V gene lookup returns CDR1 GTSNPN and CDR2 SVGIG (reference sequence). The length of the CDR3 is 13 residues. Trimming took 0 bases from V and 4 from J, leaving 9 bases between them. CDR3 DNA: TGTGCCTGGAGTGTAGGGGGGGCCTATGGCTACACCTTC. Amino acid sequence: CAWSVGGAYGYTF.

A few counts support this clone. The chain joins TRBV28 to TRBJ2-1; the match to TRBD2 covers 10 bases. Germline V lookup: CDR1 MDHEN, CDR2 SYDVKM. Trimming at V came to 7 bases and at J to 6 bases, leaving 15 bases not matched to a gene. The CDR3 covers 17 residues. CDR3 protein: CASTKPLLAGAGNEQFF. The CDR3 DNA is TGTGCCAGCACTAAACCTCTTCTAGCGGGAGCCGGCAATGAGCAGTTCTTC.

The chain links TRBV9 to TRBJ2-7; 13 bases match TRBD2. The ends lost 3 bases at V and 3 bases at J; junction bases unmatched: 3. Germline V gene lookup returns CDR1 SGDLS and CDR2 YYNGEE. This CDR3 spans 15 amino acids. The CDR3 DNA reads as TGTGCCAGCAGCGGGACTAGCGGGGGACTCTACGAGCAGTACTTC. Translating it yields CASSGTSGGLYEQYF.

This clone was picked up a small number of times. At the DNA level, this CDR3 is encoded by other sequences in the same sample as well. The chain joins TRBV9 to TRBJ2-3; tentatively, D is TRBD2 (5 bases). The ends were cut back, 0 bases at V and 0 bases at J, with 8 bases in the middle. CDR3 length equals 15 residues. The germline gives CDR1 SGDLS, CDR2 YYNGEE. CDR3 sequence (DNA): TGTGCCAGCAGCGTAGTCCCGGGGAGCACAGATACGCAGTATTTT. This sequence encodes CASSVVPGSTDTQYF.

V usage is TRBV7-2 and J usage is TRBJ2-3; 10 nucleotides agree with TRBD1. The CDR3 extends over 12 amino acids. V lost 6 bases to trimming and J lost 10 bases; unmatched junction nucleotides: 4. The germline gives CDR1 SGHTA, CDR2 FQGNSA. CDR3 loop: CASSHGQGAQYF. For the CDR3, the DNA is TGTGCCAGCAGTCATGGACAGGGGGCGCAGTATTTT.

This clone has a handful of counts. The chain employs TRBV7-9 and TRBJ2-6; 7 bases are a match to TRBD1. The length of the CDR3 is 15 residues. Per germline, CDR1 SEHNR and CDR2 FQNEAQ (reference sequence). Trimming cost V 0 bases and J 9 bases; bases outside gene matches: 5. This CDR3 reads CASSLAGGPHNVLTF. CDR3 DNA sequence: TGTGCCAGCAGCTTAGCAGGGGGCCCACACAACGTCCTGACTTTC.

This clone was counted only a few times. The chain employs TRBV5-1 and TRBJ1-1; D unclear. Between the trimmed V and J ends, which lost 2 bases and 1 base, there was a span of 6 bases. From germline, CDR1 is SGHRS and CDR2 YFSETQ. The CDR3 consists of 13 residues. The CDR3 loop reads CASSFGENTEAFF. DNA of the CDR3: TGCGCCAGCAGCTTTGGTGAGAACACTGAAGCTTTCTTT.

The V and J genes are TRBV15 and TRBJ2-1, with 10 bases aligning to TRBD2. Trimming at V came to 6 bases and at J to 7 bases, leaving 9 bases not matched to a gene. Germline values: CDR1 LNHNV, CDR2 YYDKDF (reference sequence). The CDR3 loop spans 15 amino acids. Here the CDR3 reads CATRASGRIGNEQFF. In DNA, the CDR3 is TGTGCCACCAGGGCTAGCGGGAGAATTGGGAATGAGCAGTTCTTC.

This chain joins TRBV5-4 and TRBJ2-3; D possibly corresponds to TRBD2 (6 bases). Trimming cost V 0 bases and J 9 bases, with 8 bases left between them. CDR1 is SGHNT and CDR2 is YYREEE in the germline V gene (reference sequence). The CDR3 has 12 residues. Written as DNA, the CDR3 is TGTGCCAGCAGCTTGGGGCGGGACACGCAGTATTTT. This codes for CASSLGRDTQYF. The full variable domain, rest sourced from reference TRBV5-4 and TRBJ2-3, is ETGVTQSPTHLIKTRGQQVTLRCSSQSGHNTVSWYQQALGQGPQFIFQYYREEENGRGNFPPRFSGLQFPNYSSELNVNALELDDSALYLCASSLGRDTQYFGPGTRLTVL.